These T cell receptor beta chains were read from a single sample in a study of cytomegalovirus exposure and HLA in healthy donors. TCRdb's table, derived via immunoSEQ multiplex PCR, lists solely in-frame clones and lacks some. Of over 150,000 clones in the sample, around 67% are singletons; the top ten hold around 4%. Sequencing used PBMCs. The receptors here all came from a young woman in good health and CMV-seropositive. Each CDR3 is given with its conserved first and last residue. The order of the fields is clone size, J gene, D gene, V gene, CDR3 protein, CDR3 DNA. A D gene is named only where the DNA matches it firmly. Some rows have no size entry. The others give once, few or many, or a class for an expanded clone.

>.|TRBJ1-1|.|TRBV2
CASSAGHFVTEAFF
TGTGCCAGCAGTGCCGGACACTTTGTTACTGAAGCTTTCTTT
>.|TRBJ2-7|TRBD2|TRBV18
CASSLGTSETYEQYF
TGTGCCAGCTCACTCGGGACTAGCGAAACCTACGAGCAGTACTTC
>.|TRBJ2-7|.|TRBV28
CASIDEVAGVREQYF
TGTGCCAGCATCGACGAGGTTGCCGGGGTCCGCGAGCAGTACTTC
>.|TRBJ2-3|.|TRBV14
CASSRLTVLGTDTQYF
TGTGCCAGCAGCAGGTTGACAGTCCTTGGCACAGATACGCAGTATTTT
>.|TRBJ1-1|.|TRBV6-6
CASATAGASTEAFF
TGTGCCAGCGCGACGGCGGGGGCGAGCACTGAAGCTTTCTTT
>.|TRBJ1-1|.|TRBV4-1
CASSQDDRLNTEAFF
TGCGCCAGCAGCCAAGATGACAGACTGAACACTGAAGCTTTCTTT
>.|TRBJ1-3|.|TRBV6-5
CASSYRGSSGNTIYF
TGTGCCAGCAGTTACAGAGGGTCCTCTGGAAACACCATATATTTT
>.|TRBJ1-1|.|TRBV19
CASSIGGGNTEAFF
TGTGCCAGTAGTATAGGAGGGGGGAACACTGAAGCTTTCTTT
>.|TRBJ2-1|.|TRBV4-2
CASSQDFPSFNEQFF
TGTGCCAGCAGCCAAGATTTCCCCTCCTTCAATGAGCAGTTCTTC
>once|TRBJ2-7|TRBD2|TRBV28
CASSFVASGIYEQYF
TGTGCCAGCAGTTTTGTGGCTAGCGGGATCTACGAGCAGTACTTC
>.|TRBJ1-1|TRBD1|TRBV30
CAWILQGSTEAFF
TGTGCCTGGATCCTACAGGGGAGCACTGAAGCTTTCTTT
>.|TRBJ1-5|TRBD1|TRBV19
CASSRQGQPNQPQHF
TGTGCCAGTAGTAGACAGGGGCAACCTAATCAGCCCCAGCATTTT
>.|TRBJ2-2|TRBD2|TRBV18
CASSPKRGVPTNTGELFF
TGTGCCAGCTCACCCAAGCGGGGGGTCCCTACGAACACCGGGGAGCTGTTTTTT
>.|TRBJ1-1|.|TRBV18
CASSLGMNTEAFF
TGTGCCAGCTCCCTCGGGATGAACACTGAAGCTTTCTTT
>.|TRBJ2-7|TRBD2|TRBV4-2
CASSPLAGGSDEQYF
TGTGCCAGCAGCCCACTAGCGGGAGGGTCCGACGAGCAGTACTTC
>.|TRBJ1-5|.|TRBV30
CAWSVIGQPQHF
TGTGCCTGGAGTGTCATCGGGCAGCCCCAGCATTTT
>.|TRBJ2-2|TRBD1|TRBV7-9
CASSLGQGNTGELFF
TGTGCCAGCAGCTTAGGACAGGGGAACACCGGGGAGCTGTTTTTT
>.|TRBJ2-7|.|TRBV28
CASSFGGVRYEQYF
TGTGCCAGCAGTTTCGGGGGAGTAAGGTACGAGCAGTACTTC
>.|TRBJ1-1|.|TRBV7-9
CASSPQGNTEAFF
TGTGCCAGCAGCCCTCAGGGGAACACTGAAGCTTTCTTT
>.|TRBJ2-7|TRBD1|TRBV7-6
CASSLQGDPPTNEQYF
TGTGCCAGCAGCCTCCAGGGGGATCCCCCTACGAACGAGCAGTACTTC